This T cell receptor beta chain was recorded in a study of graft-versus-host responses after intestinal transplantation. About the study: Recipients had multivisceral, liver-intestinal, or isolated intestinal transplants. Once they had received anti-thymocyte globulin induction, all recipients took tacrolimus and steroids for around 3 years. Study findings and constraints: Investigators detected GvH clones in recipient marrow, with some emerging earlier in ileum or blood. Patients who carried graft-donor T cell macrochimerism also had high graft-versus-host to host-versus-graft clonal ratios in their allografts.

Assay used: immunoSEQ multiplex PCR; TCRdb lists only in-frame clones, some missing. Among about 150,000 clones, about 93% were seen once, and the ten largest hold about 0.18%. Germline V gene data show CDR1 as SEHNR and CDR2 as FQNEAQ (reference sequence). This CDR3 comprises 16 residues. Germline trimming cut 1 base from V and 6 bases from J; bases unmatched to any gene: 6. There are a few counts of this clone. Its antigen is undetermined. The rearrangement links TRBV7-9 to TRBJ1-5; 10 nucleotides align to TRBD1. Material: unstimulated CD4+ T cells sorted from spleen or lymph node cells, obtained before intestinal transplant. The receptor's source is a human donor who received an intestinal transplant. CDR3 bases: TGTGCCAGCAGCTTAGGGGACAGGGGAGGTAGTCAGCCCCAGCATTTT. Translation: CASSLGDRGGSQPQHF.